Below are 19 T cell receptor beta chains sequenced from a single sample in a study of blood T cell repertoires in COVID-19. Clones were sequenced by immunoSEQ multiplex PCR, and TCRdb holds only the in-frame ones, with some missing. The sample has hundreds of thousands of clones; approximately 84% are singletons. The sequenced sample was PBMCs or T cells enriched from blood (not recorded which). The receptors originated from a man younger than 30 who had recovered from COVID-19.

Here the CDR3 DNA reads TGTGCCAGCAGCTTAGGGGGCCTAGCGGATAACACCGGGGAGCTGTTTTTT. As protein: CASSLGGLADNTGELFF. This chain uses TRBV7-9 with TRBJ2-2; 7 bases agree with TRBD2. Germline CDR1 and CDR2: SEHNR and FQNEAQ (reference sequence). The CDR3 has 17 amino acids. V shed 1 base, J shed 2 bases, and the junction held 7 bases outside the gene matches. Combining the CDR3 with reference TRBV7-9 and TRBJ2-2 gives the whole variable domain DTGVSQNPRHKITKRGQNVTFRCDPISEHNRLYWYRQTLGQGPEFLTYFQNEAQLEKSRLLSDRFSAERPKGSFSTLEIQRTEQGDSAMYLCASSLGGLADNTGELFFGEGSRLTVL.

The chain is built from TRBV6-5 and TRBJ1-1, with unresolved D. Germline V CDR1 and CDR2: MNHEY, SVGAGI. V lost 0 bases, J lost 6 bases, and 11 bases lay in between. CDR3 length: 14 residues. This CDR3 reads CASSYSSIFPEAFF. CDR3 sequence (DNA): TGTGCCAGCAGTTACTCTAGCATTTTCCCTGAAGCTTTCTTT.

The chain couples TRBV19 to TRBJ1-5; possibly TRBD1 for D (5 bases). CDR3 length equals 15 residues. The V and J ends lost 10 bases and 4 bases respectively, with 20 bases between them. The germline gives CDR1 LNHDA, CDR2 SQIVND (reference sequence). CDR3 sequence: CATSPRGGNNQPQHF. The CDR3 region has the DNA TGTGCCACCTCGCCTCGGGGGGGTAATAATCAGCCCCAGCATTTT.

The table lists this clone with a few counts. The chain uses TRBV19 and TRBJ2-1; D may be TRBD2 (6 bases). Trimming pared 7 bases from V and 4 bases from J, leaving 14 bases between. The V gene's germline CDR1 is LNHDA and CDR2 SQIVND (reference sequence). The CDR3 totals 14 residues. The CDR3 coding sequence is TGTGCCAGTAAGTTCCGGGGGTCTTACAATGAGCAGTTCTTC. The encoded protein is CASKFRGSYNEQFF.

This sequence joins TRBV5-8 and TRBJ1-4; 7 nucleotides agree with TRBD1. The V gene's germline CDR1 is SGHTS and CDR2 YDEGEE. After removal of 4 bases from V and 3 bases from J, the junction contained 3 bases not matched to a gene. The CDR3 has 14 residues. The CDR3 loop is CASSKTGANEKLFF. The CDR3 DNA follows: TGTGCCAGCAGCAAAACAGGGGCTAATGAAAAACTGTTTTTT. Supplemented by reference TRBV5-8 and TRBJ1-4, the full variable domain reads EAGVTQSPTHLIKTRGQQATLRCSPISGHTSVYWYQQALGLGLQFLLWYDEGEERNRGNFPPRFSGRQFPNYSSELNVNALELEDSALYLCASSKTGANEKLFFGSGTQLSVL.

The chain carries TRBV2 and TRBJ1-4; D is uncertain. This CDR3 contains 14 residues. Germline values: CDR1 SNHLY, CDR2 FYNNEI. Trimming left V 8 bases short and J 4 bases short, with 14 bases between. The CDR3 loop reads CASHDGRDNEKLFF. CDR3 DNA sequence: TGTGCCAGCCACGACGGGCGGGATAATGAAAAACTGTTTTTT.

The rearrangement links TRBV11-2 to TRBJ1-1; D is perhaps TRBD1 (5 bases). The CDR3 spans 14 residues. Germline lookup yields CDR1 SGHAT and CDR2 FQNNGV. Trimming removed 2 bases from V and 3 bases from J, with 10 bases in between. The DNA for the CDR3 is TGTGCCAGCAGCTTATCCCGGGGGGACACTGAAGCTTTCTTT. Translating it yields CASSLSRGDTEAFF.

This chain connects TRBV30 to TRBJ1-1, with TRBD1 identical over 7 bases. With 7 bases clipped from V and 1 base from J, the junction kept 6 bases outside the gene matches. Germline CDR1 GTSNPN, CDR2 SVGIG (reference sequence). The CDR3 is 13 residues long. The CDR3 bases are TGTGCCTTCATTCGGACAGGGAACACTGAAGCTTTCTTT. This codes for CAFIRTGNTEAFF.

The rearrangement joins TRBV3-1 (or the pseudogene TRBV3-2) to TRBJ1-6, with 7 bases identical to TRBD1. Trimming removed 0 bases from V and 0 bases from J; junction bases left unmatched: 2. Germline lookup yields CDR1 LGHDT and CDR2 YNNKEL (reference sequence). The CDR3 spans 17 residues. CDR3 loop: CASSQEGQISYNSPLHF. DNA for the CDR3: TGTGCCAGCAGCCAAGAGGGACAGATCTCCTATAATTCACCCCTCCACTTT.

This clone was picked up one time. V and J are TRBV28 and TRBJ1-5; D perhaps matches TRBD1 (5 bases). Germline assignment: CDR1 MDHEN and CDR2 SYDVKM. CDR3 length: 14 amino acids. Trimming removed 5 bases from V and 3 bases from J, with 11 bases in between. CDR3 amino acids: CASSPDRNNQPQHF. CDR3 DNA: TGTGCCAGCAGTCCAGACAGAAACAATCAGCCCCAGCATTTT.

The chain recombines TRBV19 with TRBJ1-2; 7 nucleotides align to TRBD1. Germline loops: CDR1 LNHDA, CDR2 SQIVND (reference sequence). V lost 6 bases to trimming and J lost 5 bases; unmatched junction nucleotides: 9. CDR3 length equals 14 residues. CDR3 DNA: TGTGCCAGTAGCCCCACCCCGGGACAGTATGGCTACACCTTC. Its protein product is CASSPTPGQYGYTF.

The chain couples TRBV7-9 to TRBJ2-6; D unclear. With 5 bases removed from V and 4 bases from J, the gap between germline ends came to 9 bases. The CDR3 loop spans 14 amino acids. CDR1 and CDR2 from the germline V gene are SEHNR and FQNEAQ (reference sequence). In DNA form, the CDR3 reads TGTGCCAGCAGCCCCGGTGCGGGGGCCAACGTCCTGACTTTC. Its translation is CASSPGAGANVLTF. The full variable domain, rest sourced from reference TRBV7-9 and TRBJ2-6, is DTGVSQNPRHKITKRGQNVTFRCDPISEHNRLYWYRQTLGQGPEFLTYFQNEAQLEKSRLLSDRFSAERPKGSFSTLEIQRTEQGDSAMYLCASSPGAGANVLTFGAGSRLTVL.

CDR3 in amino acids: CSARWTLYYTF. The CDR3 bases are TGCAGTGCTAGATGGACTCTATACTACACCTTC. This chain joins TRBV20-1 and TRBJ1-2, with no clear D. V was clipped by 2 bases and J by 10 bases, with 11 bases between them. Per the germline V gene, CDR1 is DFQATT and CDR2 is SNEGSKA (reference sequence). CDR3 size: 11 residues.

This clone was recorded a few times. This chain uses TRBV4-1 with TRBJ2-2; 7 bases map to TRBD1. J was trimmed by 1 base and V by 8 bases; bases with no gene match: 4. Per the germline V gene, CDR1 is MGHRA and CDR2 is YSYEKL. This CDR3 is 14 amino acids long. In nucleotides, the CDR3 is TGCGCCAGCGGTAGACAGGGGAACACCGGGGAGCTGTTTTTT. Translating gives CASGRQGNTGELFF.

CDR3 bases: TGTGCCAGTAGTATTCCGGGACTAGCCTACGAGCAGTACTTC. It is translated as CASSIPGLAYEQYF. The J gene is TRBJ2-7, the V gene TRBV19; 8 bases agree with TRBD2. The trim removed 3 bases at V and 2 bases at J, leaving 3 bases unmatched. The germline gives CDR1 LNHDA, CDR2 SQIVND (reference sequence). The CDR3 has 14 amino acids.

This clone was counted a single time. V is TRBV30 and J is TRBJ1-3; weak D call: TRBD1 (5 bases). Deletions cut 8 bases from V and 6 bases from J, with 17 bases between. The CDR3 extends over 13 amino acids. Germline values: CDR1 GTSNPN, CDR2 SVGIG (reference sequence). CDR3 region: CAADGREANTIYF. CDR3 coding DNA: TGTGCCGCGGACGGCAGGGAGGCAAACACCATATATTTT. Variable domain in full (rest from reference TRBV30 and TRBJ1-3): SQTIHQWPATLVQPVGSPLSLECTVEGTSNPNLYWYRQAAGRGLQLLFYSVGIGQISSEVPQNLSASRPQDRQFILSSKKLLLSDSGFYLCAADGREANTIYFGEGSWLTVV.

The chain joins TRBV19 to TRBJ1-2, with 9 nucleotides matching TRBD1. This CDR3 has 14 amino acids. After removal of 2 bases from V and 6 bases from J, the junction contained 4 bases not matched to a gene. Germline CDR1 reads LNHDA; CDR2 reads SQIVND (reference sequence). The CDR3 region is CASSINRGLNGYTF. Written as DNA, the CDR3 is TGTGCCAGTAGTATAAACAGGGGGCTCAATGGCTACACCTTC.

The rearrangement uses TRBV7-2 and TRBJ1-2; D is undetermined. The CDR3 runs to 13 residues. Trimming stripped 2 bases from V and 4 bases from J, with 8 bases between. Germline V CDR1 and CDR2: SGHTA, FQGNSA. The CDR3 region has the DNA TGTGCCAGCAGCTTACGTCAGCGCTATGGCTACACCTTC. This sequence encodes CASSLRQRYGYTF.

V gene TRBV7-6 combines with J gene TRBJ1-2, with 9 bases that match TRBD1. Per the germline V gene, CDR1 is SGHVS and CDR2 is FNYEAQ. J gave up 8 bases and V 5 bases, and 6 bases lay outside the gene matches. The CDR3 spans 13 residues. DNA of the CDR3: TGTGCCAGCAGCCCGGGACAGGGCGGCGGCTACACCTTC. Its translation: CASSPGQGGGYTF.